Listed below are T cell receptor beta chains from one sample, sequenced in a study of T-cell reconstitution after alpha-beta-depleted transplantation in children. MiXCR was run by TCRdb on the PCR reads, yielding one entry per CDR3 protein. The table shows 400,000 to 500,000 distinct CDR3 sequences, with about 11% occurring only once. Sequencing was performed on PBMCs from the stem cell graft donor, taken from the stem cell graft. These receptors were collected from a human donor who donated a stem cell graft to a child with acute myeloid leukemia. The CDR3 runs from the conserved cysteine through the conserved F or W.

v_call: TRBV10-3; cdr3_aa: CAISESSWASVSYNEQFF
v_call: TRBV6-2/TRBV6-3; cdr3_aa: CASSQQGFEQFF
v_call: TRBV12-3/TRBV12-4; cdr3_aa: CASSLAGQDPQETQYF
v_call: TRBV6-1; cdr3_aa: CASSRAPTNTDTQYF
v_call: TRBV6-2/TRBV6-3; cdr3_aa: CASSYMTGGRQETQYF
v_call: TRBV11-2; cdr3_aa: CASSLDRADYNSPLHF
v_call: TRBV20-1; cdr3_aa: CSRFRTDTQYF
v_call: TRBV10-3; cdr3_aa: CAIKAGEVETQYF
v_call: TRBV20-1; cdr3_aa: CSAEHRGRPETQYF
v_call: TRBV6-5; cdr3_aa: CASGDRRSPLHF
v_call: TRBV5-1; cdr3_aa: CASSMGGETQYF
v_call: TRBV11-2; cdr3_aa: CASSLERGGFETQYF
v_call: TRBV4-2; cdr3_aa: CASNPVPGVDTDTQYF
v_call: TRBV20-1; cdr3_aa: CSARDSRTYEQYF
v_call: TRBV29-1; cdr3_aa: CSVVRGRSQETQYF
v_call: TRBV25-1; cdr3_aa: CAIGTGTGIFDEQYF
v_call: TRBV6-5; cdr3_aa: CASSYLSSGNYNEQFF
v_call: TRBV29-1; cdr3_aa: CSVFWRYNEQFF
v_call: TRBV7-8; cdr3_aa: CASSTGIAGELFF
v_call: TRBV5-5; cdr3_aa: CASSPGGAGQFF
v_call: TRBV20-1; cdr3_aa: CSAYSGRLHEQFF
v_call: TRBV7-2; cdr3_aa: CASSLGASAAYEQYF